The 30 T cell receptor beta chains in this list originate from one sample, sequenced in a study of spatial heterogeneity in lung cancer. Each CDR3 protein gets one entry after TCRdb re-called the 5' RACE reads with MiXCR. The sample has about 10,000 distinct CDR3 sequences, 9.5% to 13% seen once; the top ten hold under 40%. Documented time point: blood at routine non-recurrence follow-up after resection. Sequences were derived from PBMCs, sampled at follow-up. The receptors shown here come from a female donor with early-stage non-small cell lung cancer.

This clonotype showed up just a few times. The chain joins TRBV5-1 to TRBJ1-4; tentative D call: TRBD1 (5 bases). V was shortened by 4 bases and J by 8 bases, with 15 bases between the two germline ends. This CDR3 comprises 14 residues. Germline V gene sequence: CDR1 SGHRS, CDR2 YFSETQ. The CDR3 sequence is CASSARWGGEKLFF. The CDR3 DNA reads as TGCGCCAGCAGCGCTAGGTGGGGCGGCGAAAAACTGTTTTTT.

This clonotype was counted many times. The V call is TRBV27, the J call TRBJ2-1, with 7 bases aligning to TRBD1. Per the germline V gene, CDR1 is MNHEY and CDR2 is SMNVEV (reference sequence). The CDR3 has 15 residues. The V and J ends lost 5 bases and 7 bases, in that order; junction bases with no gene match: 11. CDR3 DNA: TGTGCCAGCAGTCCGGCCCCAGGGGGACGAAATGAGCAGTTCTTC. Residues: CASSPAPGGRNEQFF.

In its sample, this clonotype was seen many times. The V and J genes are TRBV12-3 or TRBV12-4 and TRBJ1-1; no definite D call. This CDR3 has 14 residues. Trimming took 3 bases from V and 1 from J, leaving 9 bases between them. CDR3 residues: CASSFGWQNTEAFF. In DNA form, the CDR3 reads TGTGCCAGCAGTTTTGGTTGGCAGAACACTGAAGCTTTCTTT.

Judged by abundance, this clonotype is medium-sized. The chain is built from TRBV5-6 and TRBJ2-1; 10 nucleotides match TRBD1. There are 14 residues in the CDR3. Germline-derived CDR1 and CDR2 are SGHDT and YYEEEE. V shed 4 bases and J 8 bases; nucleotides not matched to a gene: 6. Written as DNA, the CDR3 is TGTGCCAGCAGCCAGGGGACAGGGGTAGATGAGCAGTTCTTC. Residues: CASSQGTGVDEQFF.

The chain combines TRBV27 with TRBJ2-2, with a tentative D call TRBD2 (5 bases). Germline V gene lookup returns CDR1 MNHEY and CDR2 SMNVEV (reference sequence). The CDR3 has 13 residues. The germline V and J ends were trimmed by 5 bases and 7 bases, with 11 bases remaining between them. The DNA for the CDR3 is TGTGCCAGCAGTGGGGAGCAGTTCGGGGAGCTGTTTTTT. Amino acid sequence: CASSGEQFGELFF.

The chain employs TRBV7-2 and TRBJ2-6, with D perhaps TRBD2 (6 bases). Per germline, CDR1 SGHTA and CDR2 FQGNSA. The ends were cut back, 5 bases at V and 3 bases at J, with 14 bases in the middle. CDR3 size: 16 residues. The CDR3 is CASSPRLGGGANVLTF. The CDR3 DNA reads as TGTGCCAGCAGCCCCCGCCTCGGGGGTGGGGCCAACGTCCTGACTTTC.

This clonotype was counted at least ten times. The chain uses TRBV7-2 and TRBJ2-2; D call uncertain. The V gene lost 5 bases and the J gene lost 6 bases, with 13 bases spanning the gap. The germline V gene has CDR1 SGHTA and CDR2 FQGNSA. CDR3 length: 14 residues. CDR3 DNA sequence: TGTGCCAGCAGCACCCCGACCGTTGCCGGGGAGCTGTTTTTT. This codes for CASSTPTVAGELFF.

This clonotype has at least ten counts. The CDR3 sequence is CASSPKDRVYEQYV. CDR3 DNA sequence: TGTGCCAGCAGCCCCAAGGACAGGGTATACGAGCAGTACGTC. The V and J genes are TRBV28 and TRBJ2-7; 8 bases are a match to TRBD1. The germline V gene has CDR1 MDHEN and CDR2 SYDVKM. V lost 6 bases to trimming and J lost 4 bases; unmatched junction nucleotides: 8. CDR3 length: 14 amino acids.

This clonotype has more than one count but fewer than ten. This sequence joins TRBV4-3 and TRBJ2-3; no definite D call. Germline V CDR1 and CDR2: LGHNA, YSLEER. The CDR3 has 13 residues. The V gene lost 0 bases and the J gene lost 6 bases, with 7 bases spanning the gap. In DNA form, the CDR3 reads TGCGCCAGCAGCCAAGAAATCTGGGATACGCAGTATTTT. Translated, it gives CASSQEIWDTQYF.

This clonotype counts as large (0.1 to 1%). The V and J genes are TRBV12-3 or TRBV12-4 and TRBJ2-2; D unresolved. V was cut by 3 bases and J by 6 bases, with 5 bases left in between. The CDR3 extends over 12 amino acids. The CDR3 bases are TGTGCCAGCAGTTTTATAGCCGGGGAGCTGTTTTTT. Its protein product is CASSFIAGELFF.

By frequency in the sample, this clonotype is medium-sized. The chain uses TRBV20-1 and TRBJ2-3, with 14 bases matching TRBD2. The CDR3 runs to 16 residues. The trim removed 3 bases at V and 4 bases at J, leaving 6 bases unmatched. CDR1 DFQATT and CDR2 SNEGSKA come from the germline V gene (reference sequence). CDR3 loop: CSASAEGLAGADTQYF. CDR3 DNA: TGCAGTGCTAGCGCTGAGGGACTAGCGGGGGCAGATACGCAGTATTTT.

This clonotype has just a few counts. The gene calls are TRBV12-3 or TRBV12-4 and TRBJ2-2; the match to TRBD2 covers 9 bases. This CDR3 has 14 amino acids. The J segment lost 4 bases and the V segment lost 5 bases, leaving 2 bases of the junction unmatched. The CDR3 here is CASSRGGGTGELFF. Here the CDR3 DNA reads TGTGCCAGCAGTCGCGGGGGGGGCACCGGGGAGCTGTTTTTT.

At least ten counts were recorded for this clonotype. This chain links TRBV4-3 with TRBJ2-7; 10 bases are a match to TRBD2. Unmatched junction bases numbered 4, after V lost 0 bases and J lost 2 bases. The CDR3 sequence is 16 residues long. Germline lookup yields CDR1 LGHNA and CDR2 YSLEER. Written as DNA, the CDR3 is TGCGCCAGCAGCCAAGAAATAGCGGGAGGTCCCTACGAGCAGTACTTC. Its translation is CASSQEIAGGPYEQYF.

This clonotype was observed a few times. The CDR3: CASSLTVTGELFF. The CDR3 nucleotides are TGTGCCAGCAGTTTAACGGTCACCGGGGAGCTGTTTTTT. The V call is TRBV28, the J call TRBJ2-2; D not resolved. Germline CDR1 reads MDHEN; CDR2 reads SYDVKM. V was cut by 2 bases and J by 4 bases, with 5 bases left in between. This CDR3 contains 13 residues.

This clonotype has a count of ten or more. The chain combines TRBV12-3 or TRBV12-4 with TRBJ2-4; TRBD2 matches 10 bases. Trimming took 8 bases from V and 6 from J; bases not matched to a gene: 4. The CDR3 contains 13 residues. The CDR3 is CASRTSGVNIQYF. CDR3 in DNA: TGTGCCAGCCGAACTAGCGGGGTAAACATTCAGTACTTC.

This clonotype turned up a few times. This chain links TRBV30 with TRBJ2-3; 8 bases match TRBD2. Trimming removed 5 bases from V and 0 bases from J; junction bases left unmatched: 10. The CDR3 length is 16 residues. Germline CDR1 and CDR2: GTSNPN and SVGIG (reference sequence). The CDR3 reads CAWHPSGFGSTDTQYF. The CDR3 DNA reads as TGTGCCTGGCACCCTAGCGGGTTTGGGAGCACAGATACGCAGTATTTT.

The rearrangement links TRBV2 to TRBJ2-7, with D unresolved. There are 14 residues in the CDR3. Per the germline V gene, CDR1 is SNHLY and CDR2 is FYNNEI. V lost 5 bases, J lost 0 bases, and 11 bases lay in between. This CDR3 reads CASSLVGPSYEQYF. Here the CDR3 DNA reads TGTGCCAGCAGTCTTGTGGGTCCCTCCTACGAGCAGTACTTC.

This sequence joins TRBV28 and TRBJ2-1, with 7 bases that match TRBD2. Germline V gene data show CDR1 as MDHEN and CDR2 as SYDVKM. V lost 3 bases to trimming and J lost 10 bases; unmatched junction nucleotides: 6. The CDR3 covers 13 residues. This chain's CDR3 is CASSLGTTREQFF. The DNA for the CDR3 is TGTGCCAGCAGTTTGGGGACTACTAGAGAGCAGTTCTTC.

This clonotype was counted at least ten times. The gene calls are TRBV7-2 and TRBJ2-3, with 15 bases fitting TRBD2. V lost 3 bases and J lost 5; bases outside the gene matches: 9. The CDR3 runs 18 residues. From germline, CDR1 is SGHTA and CDR2 FQGNSA. The CDR3 DNA follows: TGTGCCAGCAGCTTTGGGACTAGCGGGAGGCGTAGGGGAGATACGCAGTATTTT. Residues: CASSFGTSGRRRGDTQYF.

This clonotype was observed many times. This chain links TRBV18 with TRBJ2-2, with 8 positions matching TRBD1. There are 16 residues in the CDR3. J was trimmed by 5 bases and V by 3 bases; bases with no gene match: 8. The germline V gene encodes CDR1 KGHSH and CDR2 LQKENI. The CDR3 spells CASSPTGQGGTGELFF. The CDR3, as DNA: TGTGCCAGCTCACCCACTGGACAGGGAGGAACCGGGGAGCTGTTTTTT.

This clonotype was counted at least ten times. The chain employs TRBV20-1 and TRBJ2-3, with D possibly being TRBD1 or TRBD2 (6 bases each). Germline-derived CDR1 and CDR2 are DFQATT and SNEGSKA (reference sequence). This CDR3 region has 15 residues. V lost 0 bases, J lost 5 bases, and 15 bases lay in between. This chain's CDR3 is CSARDWGAGGDTQYF. The CDR3 DNA sequence: TGCAGTGCTAGAGATTGGGGGGCCGGGGGAGATACGCAGTATTTT.

This clonotype was seen many times. The chain employs TRBV4-1 and TRBJ2-1; unclear D gene. CDR1 is MGHRA, CDR2 YSYEKL, per germline. V was trimmed by 2 bases and J by 4 bases, leaving 0 bases between them. This CDR3 has 11 amino acids. The DNA of the CDR3 is TGCGCCAGCAGCCAATACAATGAGCAGTTCTTC. Translation: CASSQYNEQFF.

This clonotype was observed at least ten times. The CDR3 region has the DNA TGTGCCAGCAGCCCCGTCGGCAGGCTTGAAGCTTTCTTT. Amino acid sequence: CASSPVGRLEAFF. V and J are TRBV7-8 and TRBJ1-1; D not certain. Germline CDR1 SGHVS, CDR2 FQNEAQ. Trimming took 5 bases from V and 7 from J, leaving 14 bases between them. The CDR3 runs to 13 residues.

This clonotype was detected ten times or more. The chain combines TRBV29-1 with TRBJ1-2; D possibly corresponds to TRBD1 (5 bases). Deletions cut 3 bases from V and 2 bases from J, with 13 bases between. This CDR3 is 14 amino acids long. The germline V gene has CDR1 SQVTM and CDR2 ANQGSEA. CDR3 in DNA: TGCAGCGTTGACAAGACAGATAGCAACTATGGCTACACCTTC. Amino acid sequence: CSVDKTDSNYGYTF.

This chain joins TRBV29-1 and TRBJ1-5; the D is unclear. Per germline, CDR1 SQVTM and CDR2 ANQGSEA. The CDR3 sequence is 11 residues long. Trimming removed 4 bases from V and 11 bases from J, with 12 bases in between. CDR3 region: CSVVLGRSQHF. The CDR3 DNA reads as TGCAGCGTTGTCTTAGGGCGGTCCCAGCATTTT.

This clonotype was seen repeatedly, ten times or more. The chain uses TRBV5-1 and TRBJ1-6; no clear D gene. Trimming shortened V by 2 bases and J by 7 bases, and 16 bases separated the two germline ends. Germline V lookup: CDR1 SGHRS, CDR2 YFSETQ. The CDR3 extends over 16 amino acids. For the CDR3, the DNA is TGCGCCAGCAGCTTCAACGGATGGGTTGCAAATTCACCCCTCCACTTT. Encoded protein: CASSFNGWVANSPLHF.

The sample holds many counts of this clonotype. The chain carries TRBV11-1 and TRBJ2-7; 7 bases fit TRBD1. Germline lookup yields CDR1 SGHAT and CDR2 FQDESV (reference sequence). J was trimmed by 0 bases and V by 1 base; bases with no gene match: 3. The CDR3 consists of 15 residues. The CDR3 loop is CASSLEGQSSYEQYF. Here the CDR3 DNA reads TGTGCCAGCAGCTTAGAGGGACAGAGCTCCTACGAGCAGTACTTC.

The table lists this clonotype with many counts. The chain joins TRBV6-2 or TRBV6-3 to TRBJ2-5; no reliable D call. The CDR3 contains 14 residues. The germline gives CDR1 MNHEY, CDR2 SVGEGT. Deletions cut 4 bases from V and 4 bases from J, with 13 bases between. The DNA of the CDR3 is TGTGCCAGCAGTTGGTCAGGAAGCCCAGAGACCCAGTACTTC. Translated: CASSWSGSPETQYF.

This clonotype has at least ten counts. The V and J genes are TRBV4-1 and TRBJ2-2, with D perhaps matching TRBD1 (5 bases). The length of the CDR3 is 15 residues. The V end lost 5 bases, the J end lost 4 bases, and 14 bases lay between the germline ends. Germline V lookup: CDR1 MGHRA, CDR2 YSYEKL. The CDR3 DNA is TGCGCCAGCAGCTTCGATTGGGGCTTCACCGGGGAGCTGTTTTTT. Translating gives CASSFDWGFTGELFF.

Many counts were recorded for this clonotype. The chain employs TRBV15 and TRBJ1-3; 8 bases agree with TRBD1. The CDR3 contains 16 residues. V gave up 5 bases and J gave up 4 bases; unmatched junction bases: 10. CDR1 LNHNV and CDR2 YYDKDF come from the germline V gene (reference sequence). In DNA, the CDR3 is TGTGCCACCAGCTCCTGGACAGGGCGTAGCGGAAACACCATATATTTT. Protein product: CATSSWTGRSGNTIYF.